Presented here are 27 T cell receptor beta chains from one specimen sequenced in a study of human T cells and chemical hapten exposure. TCRdb used MiXCR to reprocess the RACE reads, holding one entry per CDR3 protein. The table includes tens of thousands of distinct CDR3 sequences, approximately 10% detected once. Time point here: patch test 3, about 24 weeks after DPC sensitization. Treatment in this sample: therapeutic diphenylcyclopropenone sensitization with weekly scalp DPC. The sequencing here drew on whole blood, taken in connection with sensitization to the hapten diphenylcyclopropenone (DPC). These receptors all stem from a young woman with alopecia areata. Some clones in this sample may be carry-over from other donors' samples.

This clonotype was seen ten or more times. V and J are TRBV28 and TRBJ2-7; D is possibly TRBD1 or TRBD2 (5 bases each). CDR3 length: 14 amino acids. The germline V gene encodes CDR1 MDHEN and CDR2 SYDVKM. With 5 bases removed from V and 2 bases from J, the gap between germline ends came to 13 bases. CDR3 amino acids: CASSGPGAAYEQYV. The CDR3 region has the DNA TGTGCCAGCAGTGGTCCCGGGGCAGCCTACGAGCAGTACGTC.

This clonotype has just a few counts. This chain uses TRBV20-1 with TRBJ2-1, with 7 bases fitting TRBD2. V was clipped by 5 bases and J by 6 bases; unmatched bases: 7. CDR3 length: 13 residues. The V gene's germline CDR1 is DFQATT and CDR2 SNEGSKA (reference sequence). CDR3 in DNA: TGCAGTGCTGAGACTAGCAGAGGCAATGAGCAGTTCTTC. Protein sequence: CSAETSRGNEQFF.

This clonotype turned up a few times. The chain combines TRBV12-3 or TRBV12-4 with TRBJ2-5; D not certain. CDR3 length: 14 amino acids. Trimming cost V 3 bases and J 6 bases, with 14 bases left between them. CDR3 nucleotide sequence: TGTGCCAGCAGTTTCCTCCCGGTAGAGAAGACCCAGTACTTC. It encodes CASSFLPVEKTQYF.

This clonotype has at least ten counts. The chain couples TRBV12-3 or TRBV12-4 to TRBJ2-7; the D gene is possibly TRBD1 (6 bases). Trimming stripped 1 base from V and 4 bases from J, with 8 bases between. This CDR3 has 13 residues. The CDR3 nucleotides are TGTGCCAGCAGTTTAGGGCAGGGGTACGAGCAGTACTTC. This sequence encodes CASSLGQGYEQYF.

This clonotype was seen repeatedly, ten times or more. The chain combines TRBV6-2 or TRBV6-3 with TRBJ1-6; D gene ambiguous. Per germline, CDR1 MNHEY and CDR2 SVGEGT. V was pared by 0 bases and J by 2 bases, with 5 bases between. This CDR3 comprises 15 residues. CDR3 sequence: CASSYSWAYNSPLHF. The CDR3 DNA follows: TGTGCCAGCAGTTACTCCTGGGCCTATAATTCACCCCTCCACTTT.

This clonotype has ten or more counts. This chain links TRBV28 with TRBJ2-2, with 7 bases matching TRBD2. Germline V gene data show CDR1 as MDHEN and CDR2 as SYDVKM. V trimming: 5 bases; J trimming: 5 bases; junction bases outside the gene matches: 5. CDR3 size: 14 residues. CDR3 DNA: TGTGCCAGCAGTCCCTGGGGAGGGACCGGGGAGCTGTTTTTT. It yields the protein CASSPWGGTGELFF.

This clonotype was counted many times. Written as DNA, the CDR3 is TGCAGCGTAGCCGGGACAGGGGGCGCCGGGAGTGCTGAAGCTTTCTTT. This sequence encodes CSVAGTGGAGSAEAFF. V and J are TRBV29-1 and TRBJ1-1; 12 nucleotides align to TRBD1. Germline loops: CDR1 SQVTM, CDR2 ANQGSEA. Unmatched junction bases numbered 14, after V lost 6 bases and J lost 6 bases. The CDR3 loop spans 16 amino acids.

This clonotype was detected only a few times. The chain has TRBV7-3 and TRBJ1-5; D remains unclear. V lost 1 base, J lost 7 bases, and 8 bases lay in between. The CDR3 is 13 residues long. Germline V CDR1 and CDR2: SGHTA, FQGTGA. The CDR3 region has the DNA TGTGCCAGCAGCTTAAGCCAGTTCCAGCCCCAGCATTTT. Its protein is CASSLSQFQPQHF. Filled out from reference TRBV7-3 and TRBJ1-5, the complete variable domain reads GAGVSQTPSNKVTEKGKYVELRCDPISGHTALYWYRQSLGQGPEFLIYFQGTGAADDSGLPNDRFFAVRPEGSVSTLKIQRTERGDSAVYLCASSLSQFQPQHFGDGTRLSIL.

In this sample, this clonotype turned up many times. The chain has TRBV6-5 and TRBJ2-3, with 9 positions matching TRBD1. The V segment lost 7 bases and the J segment 7 bases; nucleotides outside the gene matches: 9. The germline gives CDR1 MNHEY, CDR2 SVGAGI. The CDR3 runs to 14 residues. The CDR3 nucleotides are TGTGCCAGCAAAACGACAGGGGGAGGCTATACGCAGTATTTT. Protein sequence: CASKTTGGGYTQYF.

The J gene is TRBJ2-2, the V gene TRBV28; no clear D. From germline, CDR1 is MDHEN and CDR2 SYDVKM. This CDR3 is built from 15 residues. V gave up 2 bases and J gave up 4 bases, with 11 bases separating them. CDR3 protein: CASSLEARLTGELFF. The CDR3 DNA reads TGTGCCAGCAGTTTAGAGGCTAGACTCACCGGGGAGCTGTTTTTT.

This clonotype was found many times. The chain couples TRBV6-2 or TRBV6-3 to TRBJ2-5; 8 nucleotides align to TRBD1. CDR1 and CDR2 (germline): MNHEY, SVGEGT. The CDR3 totals 13 residues. V shed 5 bases and J 3 bases; nucleotides not matched to a gene: 2. CDR3 in DNA: TGTGCCAGCAGTCGGGGACAGGAAGAGACCCAGTACTTC. Translation gives CASSRGQEETQYF.

The chain has TRBV18 and TRBJ1-5, with a possible D match to TRBD1 (5 bases). Germline loops: CDR1 KGHSH, CDR2 LQKENI. Trimming removed 2 bases from V and 2 bases from J, with 7 bases in between. This CDR3 has 14 residues. The CDR3 loop reads CASSPGGGNQPQHF. CDR3 in DNA: TGTGCCAGCTCACCAGGGGGGGGCAATCAGCCCCAGCATTTT.

This clonotype was recorded many times. CDR3 loop: CASSYLAGDPQQYF. Written as DNA, the CDR3 is TGTGCCAGCAGTTACCTAGCGGGGGACCCCCAGCAGTACTTC. The J gene is TRBJ2-7, the V gene TRBV6-5, with 10 bases matching TRBD2. Per germline, CDR1 MNHEY and CDR2 SVGAGI. V lost 2 bases to trimming and J lost 8 bases; unmatched junction nucleotides: 6. The CDR3 contains 14 residues.

This clonotype was seen repeatedly, ten times or more. V usage is TRBV29-1 and J usage is TRBJ2-1; D uncertain. The CDR3 totals 12 residues. The germline V gene has CDR1 SQVTM and CDR2 ANQGSEA. The CDR3 is CTNRPVYNEQFF. Here the CDR3 DNA reads TGCACCAATCGACCGGTATACAATGAGCAGTTCTTC.

The gene calls are TRBV7-2 and TRBJ1-1; D is possibly TRBD1 (5 bases). V lost 5 bases to trimming and J lost 6 bases, with 13 bases between them. CDR1 and CDR2 (germline): SGHTA, FQGNSA. The CDR3 extends over 13 amino acids. The DNA of the CDR3 is TGTGCCAGCAGCCCCCCGGGGCGGGCTGAAGCTTTCTTT. Protein sequence: CASSPPGRAEAFF.

This clonotype was recorded many times. This chain joins TRBV28 and TRBJ1-6, with a possible D match to TRBD1 (6 bases). V lost 4 bases to trimming and J lost 0 bases, with 13 bases between them. Germline CDR1 is MDHEN and CDR2 is SYDVKM. This CDR3 is built from 17 residues. CDR3 coding DNA: TGTGCCAGCAGTTACCGGACAGACGGCTCCTATAATTCACCCCTCCACTTT. Its protein product is CASSYRTDGSYNSPLHF.

This clonotype was observed at least ten times. The chain combines TRBV9 with TRBJ2-3; D uncertain. Trimming took off 1 base at V and 2 bases at J, with 17 bases between the two ends. Germline V gene data show CDR1 as SGDLS and CDR2 as YYNGEE. The CDR3 is 17 amino acids. CDR3 sequence: CASSVLGSAYPTDTQYF. The CDR3 region has the DNA TGTGCCAGCAGCGTACTAGGATCTGCGTACCCCACAGATACGCAGTATTTT.

Points on this clonotype: A read error may be the cause here, since a much bigger clone is one base away. The V and J genes are TRBV27 and TRBJ1-6; D call uncertain. The CDR3 contains 15 residues. V was cut by 7 bases and J by 0 bases, with 10 bases left in between. The V gene's germline CDR1 is MNHEY and CDR2 SMNVEV (reference sequence). In nucleotides, the CDR3 is TGTGCCAGCACATCACTAGGCTCCTATAATTCACCCCTCCACTTT. Translating gives CASTSLGSYNSPLHF.

This clonotype was picked up many times. The chain joins TRBV5-5 to TRBJ2-5; D not certain. The CDR3 runs 18 residues. V lost 3 bases, J lost 0 bases, and 21 bases lay in between. Germline-derived CDR1 and CDR2 are SGHKS and YYEKEE (reference sequence). CDR3 bases: TGTGCCAGCAGCTCTTCATTTAGGTCGGCAGTGTACCAAGAGACCCAGTACTTC. This sequence encodes CASSSSFRSAVYQETQYF.

This chain joins TRBV6-2 or TRBV6-3 and TRBJ2-7; D is unclear. Trimming took off 6 bases at V and 6 bases at J, with 9 bases between the two ends. There are 11 residues in the CDR3. The germline V gene has CDR1 MNHEY and CDR2 SVGEGT. The CDR3 loop is CASSEVGEQYF. In DNA form, the CDR3 reads TGTGCCAGCAGCGAGGTGGGCGAGCAGTACTTC.

This clonotype was found a few times. The gene calls are TRBV3-1 and TRBJ2-1; no definite D call. Germline V gives CDR1 LGHDT, CDR2 YNNKEL (reference sequence). This CDR3 has 14 amino acids. With 1 base removed from V and 3 bases from J, the gap between germline ends came to 7 bases. The CDR3 loop reads CASSQGLGYNEQFF. Written as DNA, the CDR3 is TGTGCCAGCAGCCAAGGCTTAGGCTACAATGAGCAGTTCTTC.

This clonotype was found a few times. The rearrangement joins TRBV29-1 to TRBJ2-7, with no clear D. Germline V gene sequence: CDR1 SQVTM, CDR2 ANQGSEA. V shed 7 bases and J shed 0 bases, with 13 bases lying between them. The CDR3 runs to 13 residues. The CDR3: CSGQSTGSYEQYF. The CDR3 DNA follows: TGCAGCGGTCAAAGTACCGGCTCCTACGAGCAGTACTTC.

This clonotype has a handful of counts. The chain has TRBV28 and TRBJ1-6; tentatively, D is TRBD1 (5 bases). The CDR3 extends over 15 amino acids. The V gene lost 8 bases and the J gene lost 11 bases, with 22 bases spanning the gap. Looked up from germline, CDR1 is MDHEN and CDR2 is SYDVKM. The CDR3 sequence: CASGAVQEGGPPLHF. The DNA for the CDR3 is TGTGCCAGCGGCGCCGTACAGGAAGGCGGCCCACCCCTCCACTTT.

The V call is TRBV6-2 or TRBV6-3, the J call TRBJ2-2, with TRBD2 matching over 7 bases. Germline V gene sequence: CDR1 MNHEY, CDR2 SVGEGT. The CDR3 length is 16 residues. V lost 4 bases and J lost 0; bases outside the gene matches: 5. This CDR3 is CASSFRLAANTGELFF. CDR3 DNA: TGTGCCAGCAGTTTCCGACTAGCCGCGAACACCGGGGAGCTGTTTTTT.

V usage is TRBV2 and J usage is TRBJ2-3; 7 nucleotides line up with TRBD2. The CDR3 length is 14 residues. The J segment lost 0 bases and the V segment lost 4 bases, leaving 1 base of the junction unmatched. Looked up from germline, CDR1 is SNHLY and CDR2 is FYNNEI. CDR3 DNA sequence: TGTGCCAGCAGTGCAGCGGGGAGCACAGATACGCAGTATTTT. It translates to CASSAAGSTDTQYF.

In this sample, this clonotype turned up many times. The chain is built from TRBV4-1 and TRBJ1-5, with a weak D call TRBD1 (5 bases). CDR1 is MGHRA and CDR2 is YSYEKL in the germline V gene. V lost 4 bases and J 9 bases, leaving 16 bases between the germline ends. This CDR3 is built from 14 residues. DNA of the CDR3: TGCGCCAGCAGCCCAAACAGGTGGGTGCGGCCCCAGCATTTT. Its protein is CASSPNRWVRPQHF.

About this clonotype itself: A junction boundary mismatches the germline segment, possibly from a read error. This chain joins TRBV4-3 and TRBJ2-3; TRBD2 might be the D (5 bases). Germline CDR1 is LGHNA and CDR2 is YSLEER. The CDR3 length is 15 residues. The CDR3 protein is CASSQGSGSTNTQYF. The CDR3 nucleotides read TGCGCCAGCAGCCAAGGCAGCGGAAGCACAAATACGCAGTATTTT.